This T cell receptor beta chain was identified during a study of shared clonotypes between healthy human individuals. General study findings and limits: Naive CD4 clonotypes overlapped across a handful of donors at approximately 5.3%. Rarefaction demonstrated incomplete sorted-subset sequencing despite large depth.

Concerning this clone: Its antigen is currently unknown.

CDR3 length equals 12 residues. The assay was immunoSEQ multiplex PCR, and TCRdb's table has in-frame clones only and misses some. The sample has roughly 1.5 million clones; approximately 98% are singletons. This TCR derives from a man aged 25 to 45 in good health. V and J are TRBV21-1 and TRBJ2-2. TRBV21-1 is recorded as a pseudogene. The sequencing sample was made of naive CD4+ T cells sorted from blood. Subset reported: CD45RA+ positively selected. The CDR3 loop is CADDHIAGELFF. The CDR3 DNA reads TGTGCAGACGACCACATCGCCGGGGAGCTGTTTTTT.